This TCR beta chain comes out of a study of T cell changes during pregnancy in multiple sclerosis. The data were produced by immunoSEQ multiplex PCR, yet TCRdb's version contains in-frame clones alone and is incomplete. The data show about 12,000 clones, 85% to 95% seen once. The CDR3 runs 14 residues. V dropped 5 bases and J dropped 6; count of bases not matched to a gene: 4. Germline V gene sequence: CDR1 SGHRS, CDR2 YFSETQ. This specimen was CD4+ T cells from peripheral blood mononuclear cells, taken before pregnancy. The J gene is TRBJ2-1, the V gene TRBV5-1; 11 nucleotides align to TRBD1. The receptor was derived from a female donor with multiple sclerosis, enrolled in a pregnancy study. The CDR3 sequence is CASSGTGGGNEQFF. The CDR3 nucleotides read TGCGCCAGCAGTGGGACAGGGGGAGGCAATGAGCAGTTCTTC.